This TCR beta chain was captured by sequencing in a study of post-analysis software for immune sequencing data. Whole-study findings and limits: With TRBV5-6, TRBV5-1 and TRBV20-1 included, 4 or 5 TRBV segments were more frequent in patients than in controls. Strong co-clustering by F measure was evident for samples that had been prepared in the same batch. Normalized Chao1 diversity in multiple sclerosis patients fell significantly below that of controls.

CDR1 and CDR2 from the germline V gene are MNHNS and SASEGT. The CDR3 spans 15 residues. V lost 3 bases to trimming and J lost 0 bases, with 11 bases between them. About this clonotype: Its antigen is not known.

cDNA libraries of TCR beta carried unique molecular identifiers. One entry per CDR3 protein results from TCRdb running MiXCR on the PCR reads. The sample contains 740,000 or so distinct CDR3 sequences, roughly half of which appear only once. V and J are TRBV6-1 and TRBJ1-2, with D perhaps TRBD1 (6 bases). The sequence was collected from a girl aged 10-17 years with multiple sclerosis. What was sequenced was blood. Here the CDR3 DNA reads TGTGCCAGCAGTGACCGGACAGCCGCTAACTATGGCTACACCTTC. Protein: CASSDRTAANYGYTF.